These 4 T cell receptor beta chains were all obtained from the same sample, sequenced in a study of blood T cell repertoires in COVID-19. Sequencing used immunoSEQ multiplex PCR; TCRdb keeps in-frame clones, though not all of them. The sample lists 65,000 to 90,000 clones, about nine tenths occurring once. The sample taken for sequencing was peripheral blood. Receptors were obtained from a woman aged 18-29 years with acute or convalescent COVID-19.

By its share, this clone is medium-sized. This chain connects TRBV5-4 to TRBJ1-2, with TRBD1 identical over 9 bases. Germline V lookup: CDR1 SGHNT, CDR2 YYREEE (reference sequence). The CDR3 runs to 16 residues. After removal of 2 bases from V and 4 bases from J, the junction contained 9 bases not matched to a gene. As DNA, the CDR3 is TGTGCCAGCAGCTTAGGACAGGGGACCTCTGTCTATGGCTACACCTTC. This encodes CASSLGQGTSVYGYTF.

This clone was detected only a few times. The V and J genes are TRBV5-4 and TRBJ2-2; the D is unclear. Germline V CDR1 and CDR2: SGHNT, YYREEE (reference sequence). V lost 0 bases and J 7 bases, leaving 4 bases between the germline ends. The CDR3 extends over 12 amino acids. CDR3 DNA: TGTGCCAGCAGCTTGGCCGGCGGGGAGCTGTTTTTT. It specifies CASSLAGGELFF.

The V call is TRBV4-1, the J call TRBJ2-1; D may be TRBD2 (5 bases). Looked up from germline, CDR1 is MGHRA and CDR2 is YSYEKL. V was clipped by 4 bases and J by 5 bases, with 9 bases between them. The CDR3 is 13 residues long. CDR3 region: CASSPSGNNEQFF. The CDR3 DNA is TGCGCCAGCAGCCCCTCGGGAAACAATGAGCAGTTCTTC.

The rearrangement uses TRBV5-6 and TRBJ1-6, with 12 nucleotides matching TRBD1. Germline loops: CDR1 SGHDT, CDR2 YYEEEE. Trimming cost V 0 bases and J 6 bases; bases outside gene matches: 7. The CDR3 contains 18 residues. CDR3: CASSLAGTGGFSNSPLHF. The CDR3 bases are TGTGCCAGCAGCTTGGCCGGGACAGGGGGCTTCAGTAATTCACCCCTCCACTTT.